The subject of this entry is one TCR beta chain. The study left out patients who had uncontrolled infection, other autoimmune disease, pregnancy or lactation. The data derive from a study of T cells in Graves' hyperthyroidism and ophthalmopathy. There were TCR beta CDR3 regions amplified from RNA transcripts. The HTBI primer set drove a first-round RT-PCR of the TCR CDR3. One entry per CDR3 protein results from TCRdb running MiXCR on the multiplex PCR reads. This table has roughly 800,000 distinct CDR3 sequences, about two fifths appearing once. The specimen sequenced was blood. This receptor was identified in a young man with Graves' hyperthyroidism.

The CDR3 is CASSLHDGGYEQYF. The CDR3 DNA reads as TGCGCCAGCAGCCTCCACGACGGGGGCTACGAGCAGTACTTC. The chain joins TRBV4-1 to TRBJ2-7, with TRBD2 as a possible D gene (6 bases). The germline V and J ends were trimmed by 4 bases and 3 bases, with 13 bases remaining between them. CDR3 length equals 14 residues. CDR1 is MGHRA, CDR2 YSYEKL, per germline.